These 24 T cell receptor beta chains share one sample of origin, sequenced in a study of blood T cell repertoires in COVID-19. The table came from immunoSEQ multiplex PCR; TCRdb's copy has only in-frame clones and leaves some out. The top ten clones hold 6.5% to 9% of a sample with almost 55,000 clones, 90% of them seen once. Material: peripheral blood. The receptors were gathered from a woman in her forties with active COVID-19.

CDR3 nucleotide sequence: TGCGCCAGCAGCCAACGACTTAGCGGGGGGGAAGGAGATACGCAGTATTTT. This translates into CASSQRLSGGEGDTQYF. This rearrangement joins TRBV4-1 to TRBJ2-3; TRBD2 matches at 11 bases. V was pared by 2 bases and J by 5 bases, with 9 bases of the junction left unmatched. The CDR3 is 17 residues long. CDR1 is MGHRA, CDR2 YSYEKL, per germline.

The rearrangement joins TRBV6-2 or TRBV6-3 to TRBJ1-1; TRBD1 might be the D (5 bases). V dropped 5 bases and J dropped 6 bases, with 16 bases sitting between them. This CDR3 comprises 14 residues. Germline CDR1 reads MNHEY; CDR2 reads SVGEGT. CDR3: CASSTLGGSSEAFF. As DNA, the CDR3 is TGTGCCAGCAGTACACTCGGGGGGAGCTCTGAAGCTTTCTTT.

The chain is built from TRBV6-2 or TRBV6-3 and TRBJ1-4, with a possible D match to TRBD1 (6 bases). The CDR3 covers 16 residues. Trimming cost V 0 bases and J 4 bases, with 12 bases left between them. Germline CDR1 and CDR2: MNHEY and SVGEGT. CDR3 residues: CASSYSRRDNNEKLFF. The CDR3 region has the DNA TGTGCCAGCAGTTACTCGCGCCGGGACAATAATGAAAAACTGTTTTTT.

The CDR3 spells CASSQDPRGDSYNEQFF. As DNA, the CDR3 is TGTGCCAGCAGCCAAGACCCCAGGGGGGACTCCTACAATGAGCAGTTCTTC. The gene calls are TRBV3-1 (or the pseudogene TRBV3-2) and TRBJ2-1; D might be TRBD1 (7 bases). V was trimmed by 0 bases and J by 0 bases, leaving 12 bases between them. The CDR3 consists of 17 residues. Germline V gene sequence: CDR1 LGHDT, CDR2 YNNKEL (reference sequence).

This chain connects TRBV12-5 to TRBJ1-5; possibly TRBD1 for D (6 bases). V lost 5 bases and J 9 bases, leaving 17 bases between the germline ends. The CDR3 is made up of 14 amino acids. The germline CDR1 and CDR2 sequences are LGHNT and FRNRAP. The CDR3 here is CASGEPGVLVPQHF. The CDR3 DNA sequence: TGTGCTAGTGGTGAACCAGGGGTGTTGGTGCCCCAGCATTTT. The full variable domain, completed using reference TRBV12-5 and TRBJ1-5, is DARVTQTPRHKVTEMGQEVTMRCQPILGHNTVFWYRQTMMQGLELLAYFRNRAPLDDSGMPKDRFSAEMPDATLATLKIQPSEPRDSAVYFCASGEPGVLVPQHFGDGTRLSIL.

This clone has just one count. The J gene is TRBJ1-6, the V gene TRBV19, with TRBD1 matching over 8 bases. The germline gives CDR1 LNHDA, CDR2 SQIVND (reference sequence). This CDR3 has 16 residues. Trimming took 6 bases from V and 7 from J; bases not matched to a gene: 11. This CDR3 reads CASSGQGGWLNSPLHF. The CDR3 nucleotides are TGTGCCAGTAGCGGACAGGGAGGTTGGTTAAATTCACCCCTCCACTTT.

The J gene is TRBJ2-3, the V gene TRBV29-1; D gene unclear. There are 9 residues in the CDR3. Trimming removed 6 bases from V and 5 bases from J, with 3 bases in between. Germline CDR1 SQVTM, CDR2 ANQGSEA. In DNA form, the CDR3 reads TGCAGCGTCGGAGATACGCAGTATTTT. Translating gives CSVGDTQYF.

The chain links TRBV15 to TRBJ2-1; TRBD2 aligns across 13 bases. This CDR3 is built from 21 residues. Germline V gives CDR1 LNHNV, CDR2 YYDKDF (reference sequence). After removal of 0 bases from V and 4 bases from J, the junction contained 15 bases not matched to a gene. The chain's CDR3 is CATSRDLGTRLAGGRYNEQFF. CDR3 sequence (DNA): TGTGCCACCAGCAGAGATTTGGGAACGAGACTAGCGGGGGGTCGTTACAATGAGCAGTTCTTC.

The chain has TRBV11-3 and TRBJ1-1; a possible D gene is TRBD1 (6 bases). CDR3 length: 13 residues. The V and J ends lost 5 bases and 5 bases respectively, with 12 bases between them. Germline V gene lookup returns CDR1 SGHNT and CDR2 YENEEA. CDR3 sequence: CASSNRVGTEAFF. Written as DNA, the CDR3 is TGTGCCAGCAGCAACAGGGTAGGGACTGAAGCTTTCTTT.

V is TRBV7-2 and J is TRBJ2-3, with 11 bases fitting TRBD1. In germline, CDR1 is SGHTA, CDR2 FQGNSA. V lost 4 bases, J lost 4 bases, and 4 bases stayed unmatched. There are 15 residues in the CDR3. The chain's CDR3 is CASSSRTGGSDTQYF. CDR3 nucleotide sequence: TGTGCCAGCAGCTCCAGGACAGGGGGCTCAGATACGCAGTATTTT. The entire variable domain, with the rest obtained from reference TRBV7-2 and TRBJ2-3, is as follows: GAGVSQSPSNKVTEKGKDVELRCDPISGHTALYWYRQSLGQGLEFLIYFQGNSAPDKSGLPSDRFSAERTGGSVSTLTIQRTQQEDSAVYLCASSSRTGGSDTQYFGPGTRLTVL.

The rearrangement links TRBV12-3 or TRBV12-4 to TRBJ2-3; D is uncertain. The CDR3 runs to 13 residues. Trimming took 7 bases from V and 0 from J, leaving 8 bases between them. The CDR3 reads CASTFGSTDTQYF. CDR3 nucleotides: TGTGCCAGCACATTCGGGAGCACAGATACGCAGTATTTT.

This chain links TRBV29-1 with TRBJ1-1, with unresolved D. This CDR3 spans 11 amino acids. CDR1 SQVTM and CDR2 ANQGSEA come from the germline V gene. Trimming pared 7 bases from V and 2 bases from J, leaving 8 bases between. This CDR3 is CSGRYNTEAFF. The CDR3 DNA reads as TGCAGCGGCCGGTATAACACTGAAGCTTTCTTT.

The J gene is TRBJ2-5, the V gene TRBV10-1; D is ambiguous. This CDR3 has 13 residues. V gave up 10 bases and J gave up 3 bases, with 15 bases separating them. Germline V gene data show CDR1 as WNHNN and CDR2 as SYGVQD (reference sequence). CDR3 amino acids: CATPVGQEETQYF. CDR3 DNA sequence: TGCGCCACCCCGGTCGGCCAGGAAGAGACCCAGTACTTC.

The V gene is TRBV30, the J gene TRBJ1-2; 7 bases are a match to TRBD1. This CDR3 is built from 14 residues. Germline lookup yields CDR1 GTSNPN and CDR2 SVGIG (reference sequence). V was pared by 3 bases and J by 2 bases, with 6 bases of the junction left unmatched. The CDR3 region is CAWSAEDRNYGYTF. Here the CDR3 DNA reads TGTGCCTGGAGCGCAGAGGACAGGAACTATGGCTACACCTTC. The whole variable domain, remainder taken from reference TRBV30 and TRBJ1-2, is SQTIHQWPATLVQPVGSPLSLECTVEGTSNPNLYWYRQAAGRGLQLLFYSVGIGQISSEVPQNLSASRPQDRQFILSSKKLLLSDSGFYLCAWSAEDRNYGYTFGSGTRLTVV.

This clone was observed a handful of times. This sequence joins TRBV7-3 and TRBJ2-5; 10 bases map to TRBD2. In germline, CDR1 is SGHTA, CDR2 FQGTGA. V gave up 5 bases and J gave up 2 bases; unmatched junction bases: 5. The length of the CDR3 is 15 residues. CDR3 sequence (DNA): TGTGCCAGCAGCCGAGCGGGGGGGCCTCAAGAGACCCAGTACTTC. Protein: CASSRAGGPQETQYF.

This sequence joins TRBV10-3 and TRBJ2-3, with TRBD2 matching over 11 bases. Germline CDR1 ENHRY, CDR2 SYGVKD. Unmatched junction bases numbered 5, after V lost 4 bases and J lost 2 bases. CDR3 size: 16 residues. The CDR3 region is CAISVTSGGLTDTQYF. The DNA of the CDR3 is TGTGCCATCAGTGTTACTAGCGGGGGCCTCACAGATACGCAGTATTTT.

J is TRBJ1-6 and V is TRBV9; TRBD1 aligns across 7 bases. The CDR3 extends over 16 amino acids. J gave up 5 bases and V 2 bases, and 7 bases lay outside the gene matches. Per the germline V gene, CDR1 is SGDLS and CDR2 is YYNGEE. The CDR3 nucleotides are TGTGCCAGCAGCGTGGCACCGACAGGGAATAATTCACCCCTCCACTTT. It yields the protein CASSVAPTGNNSPLHF.

The rearrangement uses TRBV4-1 and TRBJ2-7, with TRBD2 matching 8 bases. J lost 5 bases, V lost 4 bases, and 10 bases had no gene match. This CDR3 spans 15 amino acids. Germline-derived CDR1 and CDR2 are MGHRA and YSYEKL. The CDR3 loop is CASSPAGGAKNEQYF. CDR3 nucleotide sequence: TGCGCCAGCAGCCCCGCCGGGGGGGCTAAAAACGAGCAGTACTTC.

The V and J genes are TRBV6-6 and TRBJ2-3; D gene ambiguous. Looked up from germline, CDR1 is MNHNY and CDR2 is SVGAGI (reference sequence). The CDR3 spans 13 residues. V was cut by 3 bases and J by 5 bases, with 9 bases left in between. The CDR3 DNA reads as TGTGCCAGCAGTTATTCCCAGGAAGATACGCAGTATTTT. Its translation: CASSYSQEDTQYF.

The chain couples TRBV4-1 to TRBJ1-4; 7 nucleotides line up with TRBD1. The germline CDR1 and CDR2 sequences are MGHRA and YSYEKL. The CDR3 runs to 18 residues. Unmatched junction bases numbered 10, after V lost 0 bases and J lost 3 bases. The CDR3 reads CASSQDQRRGQPNEKLFF. The CDR3 DNA reads TGCGCCAGCAGCCAAGATCAGCGTAGGGGACAGCCTAATGAAAAACTGTTTTTT.

The genes are TRBV5-4 and TRBJ2-7; TRBD1 is a possible D gene (6 bases). The CDR3 is 13 amino acids. V was pared by 4 bases and J by 3 bases, with 11 bases between. Germline V gene lookup returns CDR1 SGHNT and CDR2 YYREEE (reference sequence). DNA of the CDR3: TGTGCCAGCAGCACGAACAGGGACTACGAGCAGTACTTC. Amino acid sequence: CASSTNRDYEQYF.

The chain joins TRBV3-1 (or the pseudogene TRBV3-2) to TRBJ2-5; TRBD2 might be the D (5 bases). V was clipped by 2 bases and J by 5 bases, with 12 bases between them. CDR3 length: 14 residues. Per germline, CDR1 LGHDT and CDR2 YNNKEL (reference sequence). The DNA of the CDR3 is TGTGCCAGCAGCCAATTGTCCCGCGGGGAGACCCAGTACTTC. The encoded protein is CASSQLSRGETQYF.

The chain couples TRBV5-5 to TRBJ2-5, with TRBD2 identical over 11 bases. V shed 1 base and J 4 bases; nucleotides not matched to a gene: 9. CDR1 is SGHKS, CDR2 YYEKEE, per germline (reference sequence). The CDR3 extends over 17 amino acids. The chain's CDR3 is CASSLRIAGGRSETQYF. The CDR3 DNA sequence: TGTGCCAGCAGCTTGAGGATAGCGGGGGGGCGTTCAGAGACCCAGTACTTC.

V usage is TRBV10-2 and J usage is TRBJ2-3, with D hard to call. CDR1 WSHSY and CDR2 SAAADI come from the germline V gene. V was clipped by 8 bases and J by 5 bases, with 17 bases between them. The CDR3 contains 14 residues. The CDR3 spells CASHRGLTIDTQYF. CDR3 bases: TGCGCCAGCCACCGAGGCCTTACCATAGATACGCAGTATTTT.